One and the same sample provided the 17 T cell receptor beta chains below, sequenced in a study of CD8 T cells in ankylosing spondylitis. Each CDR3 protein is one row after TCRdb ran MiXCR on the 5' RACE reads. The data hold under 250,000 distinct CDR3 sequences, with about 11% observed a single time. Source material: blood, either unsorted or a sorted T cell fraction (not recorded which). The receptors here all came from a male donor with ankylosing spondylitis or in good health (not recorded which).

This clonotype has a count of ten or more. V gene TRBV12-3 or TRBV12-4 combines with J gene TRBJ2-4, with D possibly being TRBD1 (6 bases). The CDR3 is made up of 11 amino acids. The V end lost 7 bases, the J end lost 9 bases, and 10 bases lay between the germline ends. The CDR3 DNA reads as TGTGCCAGCAAACAGGGTGGCATTCAGTACTTC. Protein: CASKQGGIQYF.

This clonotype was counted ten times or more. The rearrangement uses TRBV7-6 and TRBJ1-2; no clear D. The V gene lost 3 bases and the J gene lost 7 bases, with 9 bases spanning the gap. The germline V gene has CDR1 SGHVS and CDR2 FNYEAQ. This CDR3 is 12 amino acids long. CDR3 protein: CASSFETFGYTF. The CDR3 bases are TGTGCCAGCAGCTTCGAGACGTTTGGCTACACCTTC. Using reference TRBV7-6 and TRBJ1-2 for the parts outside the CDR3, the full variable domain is GAGVSQSPRYKVTKRGQDVALRCDPISGHVSLYWYRQALGQGPEFLTYFNYEAQQDKSGLPNDRFSAERPEGSISTLTIQRTEQRDSAMYRCASSFETFGYTFGSGTRLTVV.

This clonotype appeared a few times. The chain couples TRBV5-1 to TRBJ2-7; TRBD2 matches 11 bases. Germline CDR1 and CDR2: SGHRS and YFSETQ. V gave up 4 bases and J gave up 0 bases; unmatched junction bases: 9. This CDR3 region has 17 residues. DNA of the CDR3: TGCGCCAGCAGCGGAACCCTAGCGGGGGGCCTCTCCTACGAGCAGTACTTC. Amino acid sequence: CASSGTLAGGLSYEQYF.

CDR3 DNA sequence: TGTGCCAGCAGCATCGGGGACAGGGCCACGGTTTACACAGATACGCAGTATTTT. It codes for CASSIGDRATVYTDTQYF. V usage is TRBV11-1 and J usage is TRBJ2-3, with TRBD1 identical over 9 bases. The CDR3 spans 18 residues. Germline CDR1 reads SGHAT; CDR2 reads FQDESV (reference sequence). Trimming removed 5 bases from V and 2 bases from J; junction bases left unmatched: 14.

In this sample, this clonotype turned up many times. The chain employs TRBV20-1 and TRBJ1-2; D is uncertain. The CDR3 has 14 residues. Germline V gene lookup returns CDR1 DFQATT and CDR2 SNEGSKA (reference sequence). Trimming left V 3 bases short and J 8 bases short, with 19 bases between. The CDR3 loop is CSASHISSSGGYTF. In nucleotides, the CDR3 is TGCAGTGCTAGCCATATCTCTTCCTCTGGGGGCTACACCTTC.

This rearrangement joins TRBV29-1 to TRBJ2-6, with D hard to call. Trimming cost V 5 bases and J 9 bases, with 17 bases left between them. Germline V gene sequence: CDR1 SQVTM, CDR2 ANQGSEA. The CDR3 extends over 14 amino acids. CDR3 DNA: TGCAGCGTTTCCCTGCCAGAGAAAAACAACGTCCTGACTTTC. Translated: CSVSLPEKNNVLTF.

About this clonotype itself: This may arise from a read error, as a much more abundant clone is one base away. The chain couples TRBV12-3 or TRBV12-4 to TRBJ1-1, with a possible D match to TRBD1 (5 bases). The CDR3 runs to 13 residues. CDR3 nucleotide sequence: TGTACCAGCAGTTTAGCTCGGTTGGGGGGAGGTTTCTTT. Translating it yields CTSSLARLGGGFF.

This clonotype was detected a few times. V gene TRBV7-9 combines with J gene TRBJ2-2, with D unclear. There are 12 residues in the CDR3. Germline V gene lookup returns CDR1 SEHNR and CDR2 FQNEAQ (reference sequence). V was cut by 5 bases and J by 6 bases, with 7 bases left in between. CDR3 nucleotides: TGTGCCAGCAGCCGTTACCCCGGGGAGCTGTTTTTT. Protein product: CASSRYPGELFF.

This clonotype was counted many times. DNA for the CDR3: TGCAGTGCTAGAGCCCCATTCGGAGGACAACACACCGGGGAGCTGTTTTTT. Translated: CSARAPFGGQHTGELFF. This chain links TRBV20-1 with TRBJ2-2; D possibly uses TRBD1 or TRBD2 (5 bases each). V was shortened by 1 base and J by 3 bases, with 18 bases between the two germline ends. Germline V lookup: CDR1 DFQATT, CDR2 SNEGSKA (reference sequence). The CDR3 covers 17 residues.

The CDR3 nucleotides read TGCAGTTCCCGACTAACGAACGCAGGGGTCTACAATGAGCAGTTCTTC. Translating it yields CSSRLTNAGVYNEQFF. The V and J genes are TRBV20-1 and TRBJ2-1; a weak D match, TRBD1 (6 bases). CDR1 and CDR2 (germline): DFQATT, SNEGSKA (reference sequence). Between the trimmed V and J ends, which lost 8 bases and 3 bases, there was a span of 23 bases. This CDR3 spans 16 amino acids.

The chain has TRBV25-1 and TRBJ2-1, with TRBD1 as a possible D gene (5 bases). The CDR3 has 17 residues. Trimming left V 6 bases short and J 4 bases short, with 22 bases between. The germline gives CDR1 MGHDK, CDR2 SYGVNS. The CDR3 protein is CASSLTRVGAYYNEQFF. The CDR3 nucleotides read TGTGCCAGCAGCCTAACCAGGGTTGGGGCTTATTACAATGAGCAGTTCTTC. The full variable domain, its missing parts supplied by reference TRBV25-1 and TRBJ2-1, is EADIYQTPRYLVIGTGKKITLECSQTMGHDKMYWYQQDPGMELHLIHYSYGVNSTEKGDLSSESTVSRIRTEHFPLTLESARPSHTSQYLCASSLTRVGAYYNEQFFGPGTRLTVL.

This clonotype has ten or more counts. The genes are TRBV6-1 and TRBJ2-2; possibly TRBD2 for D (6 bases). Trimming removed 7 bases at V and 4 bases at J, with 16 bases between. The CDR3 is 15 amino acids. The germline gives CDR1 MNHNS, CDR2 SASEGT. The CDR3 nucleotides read TGTGCCAGCACCCCAACCGGGGGAAGCACCGGGGAGCTGTTTTTT. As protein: CASTPTGGSTGELFF.

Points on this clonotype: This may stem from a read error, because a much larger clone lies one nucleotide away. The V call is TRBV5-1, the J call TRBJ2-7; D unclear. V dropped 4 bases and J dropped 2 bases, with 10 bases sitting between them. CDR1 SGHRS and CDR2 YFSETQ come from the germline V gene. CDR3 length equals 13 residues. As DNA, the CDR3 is TGCGCCAGCAGCGCTCCAGGAACCTACGAGCAGTACTTC. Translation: CASSAPGTYEQYF.

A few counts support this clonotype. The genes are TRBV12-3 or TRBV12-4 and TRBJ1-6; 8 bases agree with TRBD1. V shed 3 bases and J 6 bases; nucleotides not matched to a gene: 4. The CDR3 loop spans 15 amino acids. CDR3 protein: CASSLDRASNSPLHF. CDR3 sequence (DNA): TGTGCCAGCAGTTTGGACAGGGCTTCTAATTCACCCCTCCACTTT.

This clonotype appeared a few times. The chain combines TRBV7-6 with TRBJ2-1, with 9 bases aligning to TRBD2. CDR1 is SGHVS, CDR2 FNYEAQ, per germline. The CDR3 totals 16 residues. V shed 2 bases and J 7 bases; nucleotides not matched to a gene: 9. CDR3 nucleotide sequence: TGTGCCAGCAGCTTATACGCGGGAGGGCCCTCGAATGAGCAGTTCTTC. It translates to CASSLYAGGPSNEQFF.

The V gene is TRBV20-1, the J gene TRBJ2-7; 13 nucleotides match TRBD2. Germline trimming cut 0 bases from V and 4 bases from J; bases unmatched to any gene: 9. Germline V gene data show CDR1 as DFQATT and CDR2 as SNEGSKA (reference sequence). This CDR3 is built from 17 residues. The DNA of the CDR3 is TGCAGTGCTAGAGATTGGGGACTAGCGGGACCCCCTTACGAGCAGTACTTC. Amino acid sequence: CSARDWGLAGPPYEQYF.

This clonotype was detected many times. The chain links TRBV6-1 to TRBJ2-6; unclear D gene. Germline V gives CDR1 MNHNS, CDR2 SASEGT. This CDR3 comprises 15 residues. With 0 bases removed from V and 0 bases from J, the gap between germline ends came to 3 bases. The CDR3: CASSEAGSGANVLTF. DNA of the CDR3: TGTGCCAGCAGTGAAGCGGGCTCTGGGGCCAACGTCCTGACTTTC.